This is a list of T cell receptor beta chains from one sample in a study of cytomegalovirus exposure and HLA in healthy donors. Data came from immunoSEQ multiplex PCR; TCRdb stores just in-frame clones and leaves some out. The sample includes under 300,000 clones, approximately 85% seen only once; the top ten take roughly 2%. The sample taken for sequencing was PBMCs. These receptors all stem from a woman aged 40 to 50 in good health and CMV-seropositive. The conserved cysteine and the conserved F or W are not part of the CDR3 here. The order of the fields is clone size, V gene, J gene, CDR3 protein. Only some rows state a clone size, as once, few, many or a class for expanded clones.

size: few
V: TRBV6-5
J: TRBJ1-2
CDR3: ASSYSTDRGYGYT

size: .
V: TRBV5-1
J: TRBJ2-7
CDR3: ASSFGGVSKTSGNYEQY

size: .
V: TRBV18
J: TRBJ2-2
CDR3: ASSPGLAGGTGELF

size: .
V: TRBV27
J: TRBJ2-2
CDR3: ASSPLAGVGTGELF

size: .
V: TRBV4-1
J: TRBJ2-1
CDR3: ASSQDKAVSYNEQF

size: .
V: TRBV7-8
J: TRBJ2-2
CDR3: ASSSRLAGESGELF

size: .
V: TRBV30
J: TRBJ2-6
CDR3: AWSVPGGLGANVLT

size: .
V: TRBV19
J: TRBJ1-6
CDR3: ASSSPPGTGYYNSPLH

size: .
V: TRBV5-1
J: TRBJ2-7
CDR3: ASSPGLAASYEQY

size: .
V: TRBV11-2
J: TRBJ2-5
CDR3: ASSLWTSGIQETQY

size: few
V: TRBV6-1
J: TRBJ2-1
CDR3: ASRGSSYNEQF

size: .
V: TRBV13
J: TRBJ2-2
CDR3: ASSPSDISGELF

size: once
V: TRBV7-7
J: TRBJ2-3
CDR3: ASSQGQGPTDTQY

size: .
V: TRBV7-9
J: TRBJ2-5
CDR3: ASRSRQGRETQY

size: .
V: TRBV30
J: TRBJ1-2
CDR3: AWTPPGGWYGYT

size: .
V: TRBV30
J: TRBJ2-4
CDR3: AWSGGAAKNSQY

size: .
V: TRBV6-6
J: TRBJ2-5
CDR3: ASRTGLAAKETQY

size: .
V: TRBV30
J: TRBJ2-7
CDR3: AWSNSNEQY

size: .
V: TRBV28
J: TRBJ2-1
CDR3: ASSFLPGGPNNEQF

size: .
V: TRBV5-1
J: TRBJ1-1
CDR3: ASSADTKNTEAF

size: .
V: TRBV9
J: TRBJ2-7
CDR3: ASSDGTSGGSYEQY

size: .
V: TRBV7-3
J: TRBJ2-2
CDR3: ATSGPNTGELF

size: .
V: TRBV6-6
J: TRBJ1-5
CDR3: ASSYTSGTENQPQH

size: once
V: TRBV5-4
J: TRBJ2-1
CDR3: ASSGPRENLGNEQF

size: .
V: TRBV4-2
J: TRBJ1-5
CDR3: ASRAGRDQPQH

size: .
V: TRBV5-1
J: TRBJ1-6
CDR3: ASSLTGSAESPLH

size: .
V: TRBV9
J: TRBJ1-4
CDR3: ASSFGTGANEKLF

size: .
V: TRBV4-1
J: TRBJ2-4
CDR3: ASSQEGQLAKNIQY

size: few
V: TRBV30
J: TRBJ2-3
CDR3: AWSSGLTSGTTDTQY

size: .
V: TRBV27
J: TRBJ2-1
CDR3: ASSTGNEQF

size: .
V: TRBV27
J: TRBJ1-2
CDR3: ASSAYRGSGYT

size: few
V: TRBV7-7
J: TRBJ2-1
CDR3: ASSSGTSGRGSYNEQF

size: .
V: TRBV28
J: TRBJ2-3
CDR3: ASNPLKAGTGTDTQY

size: .
V: TRBV30
J: TRBJ2-4
CDR3: AWSVGGNTRNIQY

size: .
V: TRBV11-3
J: TRBJ2-1
CDR3: ASSSPPGRENNEQF

size: .
V: TRBV5-6
J: TRBJ2-2
CDR3: ASAPYGMNTGELF

size: .
V: TRBV7-2
J: TRBJ2-6
CDR3: ASSVTGAGANVLT

size: .
V: TRBV5-1
J: TRBJ1-3
CDR3: ASSKDGGSGNTIY

size: once
V: TRBV9
J: TRBJ2-7
CDR3: ASSPPGTGREQY

size: .
V: TRBV28
J: TRBJ1-2
CDR3: ASSLLFRDKYYGYT

size: .
V: TRBV10-3
J: TRBJ2-7
CDR3: AISESWDRIGDEQY

size: .
V: TRBV4-1
J: TRBJ2-1
CDR3: ASSQVGLAGDQGYNEQF